This record covers a single T cell receptor (beta chain). The entry originates in a study of blood T cell repertoires in COVID-19. As for the study in general: Sites in the United States, Italy and Spain provided acute and convalescent COVID-19 samples.

Clones were read by immunoSEQ multiplex PCR, and TCRdb kept only the in-frame ones, dropping some. The sample records approximately 220,000 clones, around 84% being singletons. The sequencing input was peripheral blood. The sequence derives from a man in his sixties with acute or convalescent COVID-19.

The CDR3, as DNA: TGTGCCTGGACGGCGGGAGCGGGGGAGCTGTTTTTT. It translates to CAWTAGAGELFF. The chain carries TRBV30 and TRBJ2-2, with 7 positions matching TRBD2. Germline values: CDR1 GTSNPN, CDR2 SVGIG (reference sequence). The trim removed 4 bases at V and 8 bases at J, leaving 4 bases unmatched. The CDR3 extends over 12 amino acids.